These T cell receptor beta chains were read from a single sample in a study of tumor and adjacent non-tumor tissue in lung cancer. Via MiXCR, TCRdb re-called the multiplex PCR reads, giving one row per CDR3 protein. The table lists 200,000 to 250,000 distinct CDR3 sequences, approximately 74% of them singletons. Input material: lung tumor tissue. The origin of the receptors is a man aged 55 to 70 with non-small cell lung cancer. Each CDR3 is given with its conserved first and last residue. A D gene is named only where the DNA matches it firmly. Rows may omit the clone size; those that give it use once, few, many or a size class.

abundance: -; d_gene: -; j_gene: TRBJ2-7; v_gene: TRBV20-1; CDR3aa: CSAPFGASSSYEQYF; CDR3nt: TGCAGTGCACCATTCGGGGCCTCGAGCTCCTACGAGCAGTACTTC
abundance: -; d_gene: TRBD1; j_gene: TRBJ1-1; v_gene: TRBV29-1; CDR3aa: CSVGHRDRGFGTEAFF; CDR3nt: TGCAGCGTCGGCCACAGGGACAGGGGTTTCGGCACTGAAGCTTTCTTT
abundance: -; d_gene: -; j_gene: TRBJ2-3; v_gene: TRBV20-1; CDR3aa: CSVTSNTDTQYF; CDR3nt: TGCAGTGTAACGTCCAACACAGATACGCAGTATTTT
abundance: -; d_gene: -; j_gene: TRBJ2-1; v_gene: TRBV30; CDR3aa: CAWSRNKVGEQFF; CDR3nt: TGTGCCTGGAGTCGAAACAAGGTAGGGGAGCAGTTCTTC
abundance: -; d_gene: -; j_gene: TRBJ1-1; v_gene: TRBV6-1; CDR3aa: CPSSVSGSRGVAFF; CDR3nt: TGTCCCAGCAGTGTAAGCGGATCGCGAGGGGTAGCTTTCTTT
abundance: -; d_gene: -; j_gene: TRBJ2-1; v_gene: TRBV11-2; CDR3aa: CVSSLGDIEQFF; CDR3nt: TGTGTCAGCAGTTTAGGGGACATTGAGCAGTTCTTC
abundance: -; d_gene: -; j_gene: TRBJ2-1; v_gene: TRBV20-1; CDR3aa: CSVRGQWTYNEQFF; CDR3nt: TGCAGTGTTAGAGGACAGTGGACCTACAATGAGCAGTTCTTC
abundance: -; d_gene: TRBD1; j_gene: TRBJ2-7; v_gene: TRBV11-1; CDR3aa: CASSLVPGQVHEQYF; CDR3nt: TGTGCCAGCAGCTTAGTCCCCGGACAGGTACACGAGCAGTACTTC
abundance: -; d_gene: -; j_gene: TRBJ2-6; v_gene: TRBV4-3; CDR3aa: CANSQETVSGANVLTF; CDR3nt: TGCGCCAATAGCCAAGAGACGGTGTCTGGGGCCAACGTCCTGACTTTC
abundance: -; d_gene: -; j_gene: TRBJ1-1; v_gene: TRBV29-1; CDR3aa: CSVHGTKNTEAFF; CDR3nt: TGCAGTGTCCACGGGACAAAGAACACTGAAGCTTTCTTT
abundance: -; d_gene: TRBD1; j_gene: TRBJ2-5; v_gene: TRBV5-6; CDR3aa: CASNRTGGAQYF; CDR3nt: TGTGCCAGCAACCGGACAGGGGGAGCCCAGTACTTC
abundance: -; d_gene: TRBD1; j_gene: TRBJ2-2; v_gene: TRBV29-1; CDR3aa: CSVGLTGIDTGELFF; CDR3nt: TGCAGTGTTGGCCTGACAGGGATTGACACCGGGGAGCTGTTTTTT
abundance: -; d_gene: -; j_gene: TRBJ2-1; v_gene: TRBV10-1; CDR3aa: CANSENPDSCNEQFF; CDR3nt: TGCGCCAACAGTGAAAATCCAGATTCCTGCAATGAGCAGTTCTTC
abundance: -; d_gene: TRBD2; j_gene: TRBJ2-3; v_gene: TRBV20-1; CDR3aa: CSARATTGAGARSTDTQYF; CDR3nt: TGCAGTGCTAGAGCCACAACTGGGGCGGGAGCTAGGAGCACAGATACGCAGTATTTT
abundance: -; d_gene: -; j_gene: TRBJ1-4; v_gene: TRBV12-3/TRBV12-4; CDR3aa: CASRKSTGNEKLFF; CDR3nt: TGTGCCAGCAGAAAGTCAACTGGCAATGAAAAACTGTTTTTT
abundance: many; d_gene: TRBD2; j_gene: TRBJ2-1; v_gene: TRBV6-1; CDR3aa: CASSEAGGGVGREQFF; CDR3nt: TGTGCCAGCAGTGAAGCAGGCGGGGGAGTCGGCCGTGAGCAGTTCTTC
abundance: -; d_gene: -; j_gene: TRBJ2-5; v_gene: TRBV20-1; CDR3aa: CSSRARQQETPYF; CDR3nt: TGCAGTTCTAGGGCTAGACAACAAGAGACCCCGTACTTC
abundance: -; d_gene: -; j_gene: TRBJ1-1; v_gene: TRBV11-3; CDR3aa: CACSYENTEAFF; CDR3nt: TGTGCCTGCAGCTATGAGAACACTGAAGCTTTCTTT
abundance: -; d_gene: -; j_gene: TRBJ2-7; v_gene: TRBV11-2; CDR3aa: CASRLSRGHYEQNF; CDR3nt: TGTGCCAGCAGATTAAGTCGGGGGCATTACGAGCAGAATTTC
abundance: -; d_gene: -; j_gene: TRBJ1-4; v_gene: TRBV20-1; CDR3aa: CSGSRDGDNEKLFF; CDR3nt: TGCAGTGGTAGCCGGGACGGAGATAATGAAAAACTGTTTTTT
abundance: -; d_gene: -; j_gene: TRBJ2-2; v_gene: TRBV5-4; CDR3aa: CASSSVANTGELFF; CDR3nt: TGTGCCAGCAGCTCCGTCGCGAACACCGGGGAGCTGTTTTTT
abundance: once; d_gene: TRBD2; j_gene: TRBJ2-7; v_gene: TRBV11-3; CDR3aa: CASRRSGRADEQYF; CDR3nt: TGTGCCAGCAGGCGTAGCGGGAGGGCCGACGAACAGTACTTC
abundance: -; d_gene: -; j_gene: TRBJ1-1; v_gene: TRBV29-1; CDR3aa: CSVSLRANTEASF; CDR3nt: TGCAGTGTTTCTCTCAGGGCCAACACTGAAGCTTCCTTT
abundance: -; d_gene: -; j_gene: TRBJ2-2; v_gene: TRBV11-3; CDR3aa: CTSSLESCWSRTRELFF; CDR3nt: TGTACCAGCAGCTTAGAAAGTTGCTGGTCAAGGACCAGGGAGCTGTTTTTT
abundance: -; d_gene: -; j_gene: TRBJ2-1; v_gene: TRBV10-1; CDR3aa: CASSGPGRRWNEQFF; CDR3nt: TGCGCCAGCAGTGGTCCGGGTAGAAGGTGGAATGAGCAGTTCTTC
abundance: -; d_gene: -; j_gene: TRBJ2-2; v_gene: TRBV7-8; CDR3aa: CASSTKPAGNTGELIF; CDR3nt: TGTGCCAGCAGCACCAAACCCGCGGGGAACACCGGGGAGCTGATTTTT
abundance: -; d_gene: -; j_gene: TRBJ2-1; v_gene: TRBV6-2/TRBV6-3; CDR3aa: CASSFMTKKNNEQFF; CDR3nt: TGTGCCAGCAGTTTCATGACCAAGAAGAACAATGAGCAGTTCTTC
abundance: -; d_gene: -; j_gene: TRBJ2-6; v_gene: TRBV5-4; CDR3aa: CASSPTSWANVPTF; CDR3nt: TGTGCCAGCAGCCCCACCTCTTGGGCCAACGTCCCAACTTTC
abundance: -; d_gene: TRBD2; j_gene: TRBJ2-7; v_gene: TRBV12-3/TRBV12-4; CDR3aa: CASGLSLAGAGSYEQYF; CDR3nt: TGTGCCAGCGGTTTAAGCCTGGCGGGAGCGGGCTCCTACGAGCAGTACTTC
abundance: -; d_gene: -; j_gene: TRBJ2-2; v_gene: TRBV29-1; CDR3aa: CSVAGIGLQSGELFF; CDR3nt: TGCAGCGTGGCGGGAATCGGGCTACAGTCCGGGGAGCTGTTTTTT
abundance: few; d_gene: TRBD2; j_gene: TRBJ2-3; v_gene: TRBV6-5; CDR3aa: CASSYSILAGGHTGTQYF; CDR3nt: TGTGCCAGCAGTTACTCGATCCTCGCGGGGGGACACACAGGTACGCAGTATTTT
abundance: -; d_gene: TRBD1; j_gene: TRBJ2-7; v_gene: TRBV28; CDR3aa: CASSSPGTGTYKQYF; CDR3nt: TGTGCCAGCAGCTCCCCTGGGACAGGGACCTACAAGCAGTACTTC
abundance: -; d_gene: -; j_gene: TRBJ2-1; v_gene: TRBV12-3/TRBV12-4; CDR3aa: CASNFGSNYNEKFF; CDR3nt: TGTGCCAGCAATTTCGGCTCGAACTACAATGAGAAGTTCTTC
abundance: -; d_gene: -; j_gene: TRBJ2-7; v_gene: TRBV11-2; CDR3aa: CASSIVSTRMGEQYF; CDR3nt: TGTGCCAGCAGCATAGTAAGTACCCGAATGGGCGAGCAGTACTTC
abundance: -; d_gene: -; j_gene: TRBJ1-5; v_gene: TRBV6-1; CDR3aa: CASSLQVRHPQHF; CDR3nt: TGTGCCAGCAGCCTTCAGGTTAGGCATCCCCAGCATTTT
abundance: -; d_gene: TRBD1; j_gene: TRBJ1-5; v_gene: TRBV4-1; CDR3aa: CACSRTGGDHPQHF; CDR3nt: TGCGCCTGCAGCCGTACAGGGGGCGATCATCCCCAGCATTTT
abundance: -; d_gene: -; j_gene: TRBJ2-2; v_gene: TRBV6-5; CDR3aa: CVSSHCGGNTGELFF; CDR3nt: TGTGTCAGCAGCCACTGTGGAGGGAACACCGGGGAGCTGTTTTTT
abundance: many; d_gene: -; j_gene: TRBJ2-5; v_gene: TRBV20-1; CDR3aa: CSAPPAGKETQYF; CDR3nt: TGCAGTGCCCCCCCGGCAGGGAAGGAGACCCAGTACTTC
abundance: -; d_gene: -; j_gene: TRBJ2-1; v_gene: TRBV6-2/TRBV6-3; CDR3aa: CASSPQGASSYNEQFF; CDR3nt: TGTGCCAGCTCCCCCCAGGGAGCTAGCTCCTACAATGAGCAGTTCTTC
abundance: many; d_gene: TRBD1; j_gene: TRBJ2-5; v_gene: TRBV5-4; CDR3aa: CASSIDRAVWETQYF; CDR3nt: TGTGCCAGCAGTATAGACAGGGCTGTATGGGAGACCCAGTACTTC
abundance: many; d_gene: TRBD2; j_gene: TRBJ2-5; v_gene: TRBV6-5; CDR3aa: CASSYSSGTGLGLAGAGAQYF; CDR3nt: TGTGCCAGCAGTTACTCGAGTGGGACAGGGTTGGGACTAGCGGGGGCTGGGGCCCAGTACTTC
abundance: -; d_gene: -; j_gene: TRBJ1-2; v_gene: TRBV30; CDR3aa: CACGQYGYTF; CDR3nt: TGTGCCTGCGGACAGTATGGCTACACCTTC
abundance: -; d_gene: -; j_gene: TRBJ1-1; v_gene: TRBV11-2; CDR3aa: CASSWVGTGAWNTEVFF; CDR3nt: -
abundance: -; d_gene: -; j_gene: TRBJ1-5; v_gene: TRBV20-1; CDR3aa: CIASSGPANQPQHF; CDR3nt: TGCATTGCTTCCTCGGGGCCCGCCAATCAGCCCCAGCATTTT
abundance: -; d_gene: TRBD1; j_gene: TRBJ2-7; v_gene: TRBV4-3; CDR3aa: CASSQEDRGYEQCF; CDR3nt: TGCGCCAGCAGCCAAGAGGACAGGGGCTACGAGCAGTGCTTC